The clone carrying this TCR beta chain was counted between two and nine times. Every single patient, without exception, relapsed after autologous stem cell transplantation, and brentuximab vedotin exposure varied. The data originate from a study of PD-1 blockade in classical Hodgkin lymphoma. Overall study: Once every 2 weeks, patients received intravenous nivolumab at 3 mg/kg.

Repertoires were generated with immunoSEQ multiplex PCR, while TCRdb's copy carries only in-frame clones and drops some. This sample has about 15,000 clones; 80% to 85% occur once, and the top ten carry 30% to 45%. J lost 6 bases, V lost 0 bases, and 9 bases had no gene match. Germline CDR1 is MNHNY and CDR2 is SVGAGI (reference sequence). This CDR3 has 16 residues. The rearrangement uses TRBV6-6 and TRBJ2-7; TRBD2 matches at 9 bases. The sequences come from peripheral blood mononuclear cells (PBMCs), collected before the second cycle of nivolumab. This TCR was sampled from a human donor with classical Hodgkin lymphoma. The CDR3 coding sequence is TGTGCCAGCAGTTACTCGAGGTCTAGCGGGACACTCGAGCAGTACTTC. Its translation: CASSYSRSSGTLEQYF.